The sequence of this TCR beta chain was determined in a study of blood T cells in healthy people across ages. J was trimmed by 0 bases and V by 2 bases; bases with no gene match: 4. CDR1 and CDR2 from the germline V gene are SGHDT and YYEEEE. The CDR3 is 16 amino acids. The second PCR ran roughly 7 to 12 cycles with a sample-barcoded 5' primer and J-beta primers. Each CDR3 protein is one row after TCRdb ran MiXCR on the 5' RACE reads. The data hold about 800,000 distinct CDR3 sequences, with 20% to 25% observed a single time. This same sample was also taken into another study, of T cells of mothers and their children. From that report: The yield was over 9 million TCR beta CDR3 reads from each mother and around 3.3 million from each child.

The sequence was collected from a boy aged 10-17 years in good health. Sequencing used blood. This chain links TRBV5-6 with TRBJ2-1, with TRBD2 identical over 8 bases. The CDR3 region has the DNA TGTGCCAGCAGCTTCGGCGGGAGGAGCTCCTACAATGAGCAGTTCTTC. It translates to CASSFGGRSSYNEQFF.